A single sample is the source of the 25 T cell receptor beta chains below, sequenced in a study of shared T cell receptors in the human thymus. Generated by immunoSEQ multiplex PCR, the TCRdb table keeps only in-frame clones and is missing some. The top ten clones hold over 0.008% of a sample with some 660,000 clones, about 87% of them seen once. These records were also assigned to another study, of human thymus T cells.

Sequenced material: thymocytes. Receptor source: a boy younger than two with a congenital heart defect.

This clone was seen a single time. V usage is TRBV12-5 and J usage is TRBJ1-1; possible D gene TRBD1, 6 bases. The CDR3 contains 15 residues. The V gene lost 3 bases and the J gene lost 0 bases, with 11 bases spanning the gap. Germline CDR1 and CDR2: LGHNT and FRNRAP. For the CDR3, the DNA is TGTGCTAGTGGTTTAAGGACAGCTATGAACACTGAAGCTTTCTTT. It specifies CASGLRTAMNTEAFF. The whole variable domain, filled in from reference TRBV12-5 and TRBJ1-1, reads DARVTQTPRHKVTEMGQEVTMRCQPILGHNTVFWYRQTMMQGLELLAYFRNRAPLDDSGMPKDRFSAEMPDATLATLKIQPSEPRDSAVYFCASGLRTAMNTEAFFGQGTRLTVV.

The chain's CDR3 is CASSLVSDRGQPYEQYF. CDR3 bases: TGTGCCAGCAGTTTAGTATCCGACAGGGGGCAACCCTACGAGCAGTACTTC. The rearrangement joins TRBV28 to TRBJ2-7; TRBD1 matches 10 bases. The CDR3 contains 17 residues. Germline values: CDR1 MDHEN, CDR2 SYDVKM. After removal of 2 bases from V and 2 bases from J, the junction contained 9 bases not matched to a gene. The whole variable domain, filled in from reference TRBV28 and TRBJ2-7, reads DVKVTQSSRYLVKRTGEKVFLECVQDMDHENMFWYRQDPGLGLRLIYFSYDVKMKEKGDIPEGYSVSREKKERFSLILESASTNQTSMYLCASSLVSDRGQPYEQYFGPGTRLTVT.

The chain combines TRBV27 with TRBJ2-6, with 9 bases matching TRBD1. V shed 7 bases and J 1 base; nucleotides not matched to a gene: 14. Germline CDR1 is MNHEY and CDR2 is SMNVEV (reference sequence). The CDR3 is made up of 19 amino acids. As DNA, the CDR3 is TGTGCCAGCACCAAAACCGGGACAGGGCCACTTTCTGGGGCCAACGTCCTGACTTTC. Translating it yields CASTKTGTGPLSGANVLTF.

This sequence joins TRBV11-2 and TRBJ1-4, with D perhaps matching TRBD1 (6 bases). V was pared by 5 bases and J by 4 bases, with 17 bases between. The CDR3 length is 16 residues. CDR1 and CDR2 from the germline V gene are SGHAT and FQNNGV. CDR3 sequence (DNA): TGTGCCAGCAGCCCCCGGGTCGGGACAAGTAATGAAAAACTGTTTTTT. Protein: CASSPRVGTSNEKLFF.

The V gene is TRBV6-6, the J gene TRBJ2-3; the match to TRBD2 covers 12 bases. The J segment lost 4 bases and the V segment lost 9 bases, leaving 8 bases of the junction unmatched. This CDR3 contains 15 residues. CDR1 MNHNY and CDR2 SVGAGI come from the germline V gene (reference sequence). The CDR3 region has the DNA TGTGCCAGTCGCCGGACTAGCGGGAACGCAGATACGCAGTATTTT. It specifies CASRRTSGNADTQYF.

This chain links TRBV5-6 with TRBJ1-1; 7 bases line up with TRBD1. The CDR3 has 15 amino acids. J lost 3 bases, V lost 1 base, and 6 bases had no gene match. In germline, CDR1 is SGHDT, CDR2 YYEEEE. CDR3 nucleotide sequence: TGTGCCAGCAGCTTGCTCGACAGGGATCACACTGAAGCTTTCTTT. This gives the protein CASSLLDRDHTEAFF.

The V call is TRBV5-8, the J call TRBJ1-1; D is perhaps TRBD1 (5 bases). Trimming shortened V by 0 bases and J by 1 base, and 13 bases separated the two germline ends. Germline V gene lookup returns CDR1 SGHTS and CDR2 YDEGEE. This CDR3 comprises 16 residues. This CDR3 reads CASSLDSDSPNTEAFF. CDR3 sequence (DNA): TGTGCCAGCAGCTTGGACTCAGACAGCCCGAACACTGAAGCTTTCTTT.

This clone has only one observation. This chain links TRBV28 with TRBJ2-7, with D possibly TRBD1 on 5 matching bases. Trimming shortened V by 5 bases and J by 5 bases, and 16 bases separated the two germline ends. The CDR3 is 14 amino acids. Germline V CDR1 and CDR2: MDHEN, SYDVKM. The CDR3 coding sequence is TGTGCCAGCAGTACCGCAGGGCCCGTGGACGAGCAGTACTTC. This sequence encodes CASSTAGPVDEQYF. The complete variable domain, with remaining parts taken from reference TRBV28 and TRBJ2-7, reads DVKVTQSSRYLVKRTGEKVFLECVQDMDHENMFWYRQDPGLGLRLIYFSYDVKMKEKGDIPEGYSVSREKKERFSLILESASTNQTSMYLCASSTAGPVDEQYFGPGTRLTVT.

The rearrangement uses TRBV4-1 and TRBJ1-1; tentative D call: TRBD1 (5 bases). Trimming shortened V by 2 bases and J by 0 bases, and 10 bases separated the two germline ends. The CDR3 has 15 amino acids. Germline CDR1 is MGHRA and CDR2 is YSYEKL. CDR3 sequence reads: CASSQKTGLNTEAFF. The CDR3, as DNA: TGCGCCAGCAGCCAAAAAACAGGCTTGAACACTGAAGCTTTCTTT.

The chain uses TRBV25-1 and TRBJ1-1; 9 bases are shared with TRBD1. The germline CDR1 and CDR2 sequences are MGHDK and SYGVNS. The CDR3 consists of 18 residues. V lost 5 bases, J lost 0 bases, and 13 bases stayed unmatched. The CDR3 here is CASSTLAGTGQLNTEAFF. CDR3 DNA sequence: TGTGCCAGCAGTACACTCGCCGGGACAGGGCAATTGAACACTGAAGCTTTCTTT. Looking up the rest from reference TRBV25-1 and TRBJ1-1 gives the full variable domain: EADIYQTPRYLVIGTGKKITLECSQTMGHDKMYWYQQDPGMELHLIHYSYGVNSTEKGDLSSESTVSRIRTEHFPLTLESARPSHTSQYLCASSTLAGTGQLNTEAFFGQGTRLTVV.

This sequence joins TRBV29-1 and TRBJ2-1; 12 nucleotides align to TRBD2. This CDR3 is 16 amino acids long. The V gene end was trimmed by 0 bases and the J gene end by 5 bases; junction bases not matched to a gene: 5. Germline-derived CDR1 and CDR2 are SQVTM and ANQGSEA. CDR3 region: CSVEDLAGGLDNEQFF. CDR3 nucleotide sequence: TGCAGCGTTGAAGACCTAGCGGGAGGGCTCGACAATGAGCAGTTCTTC.

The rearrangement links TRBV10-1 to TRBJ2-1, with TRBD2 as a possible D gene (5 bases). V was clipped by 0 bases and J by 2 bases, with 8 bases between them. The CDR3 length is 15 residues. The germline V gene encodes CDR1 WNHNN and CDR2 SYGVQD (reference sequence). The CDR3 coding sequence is TGCGCCAGCAGTGAGTCCCGGGAAACCTACAATGAGCAGTTCTTC. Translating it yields CASSESRETYNEQFF.

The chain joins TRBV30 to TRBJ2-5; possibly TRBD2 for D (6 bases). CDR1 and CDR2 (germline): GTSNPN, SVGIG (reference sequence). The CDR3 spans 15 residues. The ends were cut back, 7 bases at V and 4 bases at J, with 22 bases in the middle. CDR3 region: CASETRGFPRETQYF. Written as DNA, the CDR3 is TGTGCCTCCGAAACCCGGGGGTTCCCCCGAGAGACCCAGTACTTC.

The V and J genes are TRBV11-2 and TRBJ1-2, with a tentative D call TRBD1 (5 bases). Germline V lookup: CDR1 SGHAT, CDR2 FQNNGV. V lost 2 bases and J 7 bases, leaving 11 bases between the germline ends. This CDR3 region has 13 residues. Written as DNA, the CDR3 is TGTGCCAGCAGCTTACGCAGGGAATGTGGCTACACCTTC. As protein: CASSLRRECGYTF.

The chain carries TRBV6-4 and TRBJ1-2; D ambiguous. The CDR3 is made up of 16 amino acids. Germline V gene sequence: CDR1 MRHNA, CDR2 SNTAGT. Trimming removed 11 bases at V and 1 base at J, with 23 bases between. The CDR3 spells CAPPSPTTKSNYGYTF. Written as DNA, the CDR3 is TGTGCCCCCCCGTCCCCCACCACAAAAAGTAACTATGGCTACACCTTC.

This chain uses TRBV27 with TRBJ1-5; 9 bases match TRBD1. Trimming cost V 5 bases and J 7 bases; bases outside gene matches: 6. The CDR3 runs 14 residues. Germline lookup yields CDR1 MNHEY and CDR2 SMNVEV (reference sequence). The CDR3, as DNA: TGTGCCAGCAGTAAACAGGGGGCGACCCAGCCCCAGCATTTT. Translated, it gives CASSKQGATQPQHF.

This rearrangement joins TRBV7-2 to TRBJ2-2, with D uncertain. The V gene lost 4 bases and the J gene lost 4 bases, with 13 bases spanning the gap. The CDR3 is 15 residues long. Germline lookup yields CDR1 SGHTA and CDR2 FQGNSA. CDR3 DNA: TGTGCCAGCAGCTCAGAGACCGGGTTCACCGGGGAGCTGTTTTTT. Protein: CASSSETGFTGELFF.

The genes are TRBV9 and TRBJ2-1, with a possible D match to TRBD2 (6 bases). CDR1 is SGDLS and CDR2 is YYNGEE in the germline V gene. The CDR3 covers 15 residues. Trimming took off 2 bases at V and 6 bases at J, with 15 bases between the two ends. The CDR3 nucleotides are TGTGCCAGCAGCGTTCGGAGGGAAGGGTCCAATGAGCAGTTCTTC. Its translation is CASSVRREGSNEQFF.

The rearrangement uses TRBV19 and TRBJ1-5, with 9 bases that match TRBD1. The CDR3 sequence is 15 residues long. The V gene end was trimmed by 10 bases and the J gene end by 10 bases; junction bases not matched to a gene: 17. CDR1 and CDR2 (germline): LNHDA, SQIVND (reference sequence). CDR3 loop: CATDRGDRGANPQHF. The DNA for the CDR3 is TGTGCCACCGACCGAGGAGACAGGGGGGCGAATCCCCAGCATTTT.

CDR3 sequence reads: CASSLKRDLNEQFF. CDR3 in DNA: TGTGCCAGCAGCCTTAAGCGGGATTTGAATGAGCAGTTCTTC. The rearrangement links TRBV14 to TRBJ2-1; 7 bases fit TRBD2. From germline, CDR1 is SGHDN and CDR2 FVKESK. The CDR3 spans 14 residues. Trimming took 4 bases from V and 7 from J; bases not matched to a gene: 7. The full variable domain, in which reference TRBV14 and TRBJ2-1 provide the parts outside the CDR3, is EAGVTQFPSHSVIEKGQTVTLRCDPISGHDNLYWYRRVMGKEIKFLLHFVKESKQDESGMPNNRFLAERTGGTYSTLKVQPAELEDSGVYFCASSLKRDLNEQFFGPGTRLTVL.

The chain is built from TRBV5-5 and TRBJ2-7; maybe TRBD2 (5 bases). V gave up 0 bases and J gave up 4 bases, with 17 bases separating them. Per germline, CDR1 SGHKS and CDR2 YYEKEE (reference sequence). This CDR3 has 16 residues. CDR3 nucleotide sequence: TGTGCCAGCAGCTTGGCCCGTAAAGGGCGGGTATACGAGCAGTACTTC. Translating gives CASSLARKGRVYEQYF.

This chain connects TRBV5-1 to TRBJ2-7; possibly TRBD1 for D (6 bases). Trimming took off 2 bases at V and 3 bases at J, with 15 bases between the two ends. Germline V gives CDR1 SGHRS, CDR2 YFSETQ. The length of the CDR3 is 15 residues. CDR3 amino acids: CASSFTGRELYEQYF. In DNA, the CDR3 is TGCGCCAGCAGCTTTACAGGGAGAGAACTCTACGAGCAGTACTTC.

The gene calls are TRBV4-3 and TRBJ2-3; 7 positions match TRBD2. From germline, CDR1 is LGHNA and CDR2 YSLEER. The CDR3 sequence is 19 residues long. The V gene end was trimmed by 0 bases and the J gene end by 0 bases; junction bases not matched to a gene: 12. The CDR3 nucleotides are TGCGCCAGCAGCCAAGAGGAAGAGAGGGCGGGAGTAAGCACAGATACGCAGTATTTT. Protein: CASSQEEERAGVSTDTQYF.

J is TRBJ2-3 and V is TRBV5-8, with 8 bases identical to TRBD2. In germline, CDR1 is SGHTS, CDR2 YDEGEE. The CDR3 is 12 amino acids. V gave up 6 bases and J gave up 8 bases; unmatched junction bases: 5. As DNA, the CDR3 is TGTGCCAGCACAGCGGGAGAAGGTACGCAGTATTTT. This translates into CASTAGEGTQYF.

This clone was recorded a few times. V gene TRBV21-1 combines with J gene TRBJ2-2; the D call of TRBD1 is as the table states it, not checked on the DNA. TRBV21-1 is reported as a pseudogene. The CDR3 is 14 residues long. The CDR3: CASSARTGLGELFF. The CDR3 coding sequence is TGTGCCAGCAGCGCCAGGACAGGGCTCGGGGAGCTGTTTTTT.